The clone carrying this TCR beta chain showed up just once. These data are taken from a study of Ad26.COV2.S vaccination and SARS-CoV-2 variants. As for treatment: some 20 received Ad26.COV2.S at low or high dose, single or two shots; several received placebo; per-sample allocation not given. Sampling happened 63 days after the first vaccine or placebo injection. Assay used: immunoSEQ multiplex PCR; TCRdb lists only in-frame clones, some missing. The sample includes 300,000 to 400,000 clones, around 88% of them seen just once. The trim removed 5 bases at V and 4 bases at J, leaving 4 bases unmatched. The CDR3 runs to 15 residues. From germline, CDR1 is PRHDT and CDR2 FYEKMQ (reference sequence).

The origin of this receptor is a person aged 18 to 65 who received the Ad26.COV2.S COVID-19 vaccine or a placebo. The chain is built from TRBV13 and TRBJ2-1, with 11 bases aligning to TRBD1. The material sequenced was peripheral blood, taken in a trial of Ad26.COV2.S vaccine versus placebo. The CDR3 region is CASSNRDRGYNEQFF. CDR3 DNA: TGTGCCAGCAGCAACCGGGACAGGGGGTACAATGAGCAGTTCTTC.